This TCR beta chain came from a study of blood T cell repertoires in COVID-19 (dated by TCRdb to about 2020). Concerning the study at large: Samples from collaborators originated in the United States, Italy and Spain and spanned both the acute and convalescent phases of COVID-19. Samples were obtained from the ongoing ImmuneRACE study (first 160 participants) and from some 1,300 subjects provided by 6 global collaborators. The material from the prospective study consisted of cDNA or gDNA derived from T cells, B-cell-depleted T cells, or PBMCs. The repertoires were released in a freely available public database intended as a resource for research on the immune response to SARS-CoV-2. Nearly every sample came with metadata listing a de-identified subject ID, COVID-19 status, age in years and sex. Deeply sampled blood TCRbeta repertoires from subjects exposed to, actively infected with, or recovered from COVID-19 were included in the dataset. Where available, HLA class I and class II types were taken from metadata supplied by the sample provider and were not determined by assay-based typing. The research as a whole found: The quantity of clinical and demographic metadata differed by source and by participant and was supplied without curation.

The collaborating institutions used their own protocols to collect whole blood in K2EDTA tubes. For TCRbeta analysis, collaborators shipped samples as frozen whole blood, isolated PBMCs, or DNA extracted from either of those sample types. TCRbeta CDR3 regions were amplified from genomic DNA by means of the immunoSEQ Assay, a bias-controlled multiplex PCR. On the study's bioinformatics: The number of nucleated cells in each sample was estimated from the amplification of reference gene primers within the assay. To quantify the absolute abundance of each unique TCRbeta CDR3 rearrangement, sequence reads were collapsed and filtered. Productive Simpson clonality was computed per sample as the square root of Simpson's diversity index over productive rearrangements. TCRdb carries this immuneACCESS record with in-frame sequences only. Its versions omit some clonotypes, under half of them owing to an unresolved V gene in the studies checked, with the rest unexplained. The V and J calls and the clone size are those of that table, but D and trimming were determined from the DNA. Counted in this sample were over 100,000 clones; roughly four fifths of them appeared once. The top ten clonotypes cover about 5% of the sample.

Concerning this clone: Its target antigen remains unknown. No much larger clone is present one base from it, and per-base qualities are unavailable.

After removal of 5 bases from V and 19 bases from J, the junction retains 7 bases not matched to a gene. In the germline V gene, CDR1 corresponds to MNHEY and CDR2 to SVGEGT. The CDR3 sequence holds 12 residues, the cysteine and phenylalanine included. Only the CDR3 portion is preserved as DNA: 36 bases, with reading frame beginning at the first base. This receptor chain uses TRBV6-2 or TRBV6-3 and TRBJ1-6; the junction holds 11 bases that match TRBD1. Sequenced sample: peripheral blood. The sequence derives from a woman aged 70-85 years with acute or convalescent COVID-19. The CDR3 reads CASSTTGTGGHF. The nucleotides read TGTGCCAGCAGTACTACCGGGACAGGGGGACACTTT.